This is a list of T cell receptor beta chains from one sample in a study of blood T cell repertoires in COVID-19. Libraries were prepared by immunoSEQ multiplex PCR; TCRdb keeps only in-frame clonotypes and omits some of them. The data contain almost 400,000 clones, more than 75% of them seen just once; the ten biggest clones take up approximately 0.96%. Material: PBMCs or T cells enriched from blood (not recorded which). All receptors derive from a woman aged 25 to 39 with acute COVID-19. CDR3s include the opening cysteine and the closing phenylalanine or tryptophan. A D gene is named only where the DNA matches it firmly. For some rows the clone size is stated as once, few or many, or as a class when expanded; others skip it.

d_gene: TRBD2
j_gene: TRBJ2-1
len: 16
abundance: once
v_gene: TRBV5-1
CDR3nt: TGCGCCAGCAGCCCGGGAACTAGCGGGGGCAACAATGAGCAGTTCTTC
CDR3aa: CASSPGTSGGNNEQFF

d_gene: -
j_gene: TRBJ2-7
len: 14
abundance: -
v_gene: TRBV27
CDR3nt: TGTGCCAGCAGTTTATCGTCCCCTTCCTACGAGCAGTACTTC
CDR3aa: CASSLSSPSYEQYF

d_gene: TRBD1
j_gene: TRBJ1-6
len: 15
abundance: -
v_gene: TRBV7-3
CDR3nt: TGTGCCAGCAGCCATTCGACAGGGGGCAATTCACCCCTCCACTTT
CDR3aa: CASSHSTGGNSPLHF

d_gene: TRBD1
j_gene: TRBJ1-2
len: 12
abundance: once
v_gene: TRBV29-1
CDR3nt: TGCAGCGTCCGGGACAGCGACTATGGCTACACCTTC
CDR3aa: CSVRDSDYGYTF

d_gene: -
j_gene: TRBJ2-3
len: 14
abundance: -
v_gene: TRBV7-2
CDR3nt: TGTGGAACCTCACGGGGGGCCGGCACAGATACGCAGTATTTT
CDR3aa: CGTSRGAGTDTQYF

d_gene: TRBD1
j_gene: TRBJ1-3
len: 16
abundance: -
v_gene: TRBV4-3
CDR3nt: TGCGCCAGCAGCCATGGAAGGGACAGGGTTGGAAACACCATATATTTT
CDR3aa: CASSHGRDRVGNTIYF

d_gene: -
j_gene: TRBJ1-2
len: 14
abundance: once
v_gene: TRBV6-6
CDR3nt: TGTGCCAGCAATGATGGGGGGAACCCCTATGGCTACACCTTC
CDR3aa: CASNDGGNPYGYTF

d_gene: TRBD1
j_gene: TRBJ2-7
len: 14
abundance: few
v_gene: TRBV18
CDR3nt: TGTGCCAGCTCACCAGAAGGGGGCGGTTACGAGCAGTACTTC
CDR3aa: CASSPEGGGYEQYF

d_gene: -
j_gene: TRBJ2-1
len: 17
abundance: -
v_gene: TRBV15
CDR3nt: TGTGCCACCAGCAGAGATCTTCGGCGGGGGCTCTACAATGAGCAGTTCTTC
CDR3aa: CATSRDLRRGLYNEQFF

d_gene: -
j_gene: TRBJ1-2
len: 16
abundance: -
v_gene: TRBV28
CDR3nt: TGTGCCAGCAGTTCTCCCCGCTTGGATCGGGGCTATGGCTACACCTTC
CDR3aa: CASSSPRLDRGYGYTF

d_gene: -
j_gene: TRBJ2-1
len: 17
abundance: -
v_gene: TRBV7-9
CDR3nt: TGTGCCAGCAGCTTAGCGTTTTCGGGGGGCCGGTTGAATGAGCAGTTCTTC
CDR3aa: CASSLAFSGGRLNEQFF

d_gene: -
j_gene: TRBJ1-5
len: 15
abundance: -
v_gene: TRBV19
CDR3nt: TGTGCCAGTAGTATTCGTACAGGGTTTGATCAGCCCCAGCATTTT
CDR3aa: CASSIRTGFDQPQHF

d_gene: TRBD1
j_gene: TRBJ1-1
len: 18
abundance: -
v_gene: TRBV7-9
CDR3nt: TGTGCCAGCAGTCCCGGGGGACAGGGGAGAATTGTGAACACTGAAGCTTTCTTT
CDR3aa: CASSPGGQGRIVNTEAFF

d_gene: TRBD2
j_gene: TRBJ2-3
len: 17
abundance: -
v_gene: TRBV6-1
CDR3nt: TGTGCCAGCAGTGTCGCTAGCGGGGGGACCCGCACAGATACGCAGTATTTT
CDR3aa: CASSVASGGTRTDTQYF

d_gene: -
j_gene: TRBJ2-7
len: 12
abundance: -
v_gene: TRBV19
CDR3nt: TGTGCCAGTAGCCTAGGAGGCTACGAGCAGTACTTC
CDR3aa: CASSLGGYEQYF

d_gene: -
j_gene: TRBJ2-7
len: 14
abundance: -
v_gene: TRBV27
CDR3nt: TGTGCCAGCAGTTTACCCGGGGGAGGCTACGAGCAGTACTTC
CDR3aa: CASSLPGGGYEQYF

d_gene: TRBD1
j_gene: TRBJ1-3
len: 17
abundance: -
v_gene: TRBV7-2
CDR3nt: TGTGCCAGCAGCCCGCGGACAGGCGCGATAGCTGGAAACACCATATATTTT
CDR3aa: CASSPRTGAIAGNTIYF

d_gene: -
j_gene: TRBJ1-2
len: 10
abundance: -
v_gene: TRBV7-9
CDR3nt: TGTGCCAGCAGCTTTGAGGAGCAATTCTTC
CDR3aa: CASSFEEQFF

d_gene: -
j_gene: TRBJ1-2
len: 13
abundance: -
v_gene: TRBV10-3
CDR3nt: TGTGCCATCAGCGCGGGAGCTAACTATGGCTACACCTTC
CDR3aa: CAISAGANYGYTF

d_gene: TRBD1
j_gene: TRBJ1-3
len: 16
abundance: -
v_gene: TRBV10-3
CDR3nt: TGTGCCATCAGTGAGGTTGGGACAGGGGGCAAAAACACCATATATTTT
CDR3aa: CAISEVGTGGKNTIYF

d_gene: TRBD2
j_gene: TRBJ2-5
len: 19
abundance: -
v_gene: TRBV30
CDR3nt: TGTGCCTGGAGTGACCGGGGGAGACTAGCGGGCAGTATTCTGGAGACCCAGTACTTC
CDR3aa: CAWSDRGRLAGSILETQYF

d_gene: TRBD2
j_gene: TRBJ2-3
len: 19
abundance: -
v_gene: TRBV7-9
CDR3nt: TGTGCCAGCAGCTTAGGGACTAGCGGGGGCCGTTTTTACACAGATACGCAGTATTTT
CDR3aa: CASSLGTSGGRFYTDTQYF

d_gene: -
j_gene: TRBJ1-1
len: 14
abundance: -
v_gene: TRBV28
CDR3nt: TGTGCCAGCTTAGTCCCGGGGGTTACCACTGAAGCTTTCTTT
CDR3aa: CASLVPGVTTEAFF

d_gene: TRBD2
j_gene: TRBJ2-7
len: 15
abundance: -
v_gene: TRBV6-5
CDR3nt: TGTGCCAGCAACGCCGAGCGGGGCCCCACCTACGAGCAGTACTTC
CDR3aa: CASNAERGPTYEQYF

d_gene: -
j_gene: TRBJ1-1
len: 15
abundance: -
v_gene: TRBV9
CDR3nt: TGTGCCAGCAGCGTAGAACAGGGAGTTTCCACTGAAGCTTTCTTT
CDR3aa: CASSVEQGVSTEAFF

d_gene: -
j_gene: TRBJ1-1
len: 14
abundance: -
v_gene: TRBV18
CDR3nt: TGTGCCAGCTCGCCCCTGGGGGGAACCACTGAAGCTTTCTTT
CDR3aa: CASSPLGGTTEAFF

d_gene: TRBD2
j_gene: TRBJ2-3
len: 20
abundance: -
v_gene: TRBV5-4
CDR3nt: TGTGCCAGCAGCTCCCGGACTAGCGGGGCGGGTCGGGCTAGCACAGATACGCAGTATTTT
CDR3aa: CASSSRTSGAGRASTDTQYF

d_gene: -
j_gene: TRBJ2-2
len: 10
abundance: -
v_gene: TRBV11-3
CDR3nt: TGTGCCAGCAGCCCGGGAATGCTGTTTTTT
CDR3aa: CASSPGMLFF

d_gene: TRBD1
j_gene: TRBJ1-1
len: 14
abundance: few
v_gene: TRBV7-9
CDR3nt: TGTGCCAGCAGCTTCGACAGGGGAAGCACTGAAGCTTTCTTT
CDR3aa: CASSFDRGSTEAFF

d_gene: TRBD1
j_gene: TRBJ1-1
len: 14
abundance: -
v_gene: TRBV5-1
CDR3nt: TGCGCCAGCAGCTGGGACAGGTCGAACACTGAAGCTTTCTTT
CDR3aa: CASSWDRSNTEAFF

d_gene: TRBD1
j_gene: TRBJ2-3
len: 15
abundance: -
v_gene: TRBV7-8
CDR3nt: TGTGCCAGCAGCTTGACAGGGGGCGCAGCAGATACGCAGTATTTT
CDR3aa: CASSLTGGAADTQYF

d_gene: TRBD1
j_gene: TRBJ1-3
len: 18
abundance: -
v_gene: TRBV2
CDR3nt: TGTGCCAGCAGTGAAGGGGGGACAGGGAGCAGATCTGGAAACACCATATATTTT
CDR3aa: CASSEGGTGSRSGNTIYF

d_gene: -
j_gene: TRBJ2-3
len: 14
abundance: -
v_gene: TRBV10-3
CDR3nt: TGTGCCATCAGTGAGGGACAGAGCACAGATACGCAGTATTTT
CDR3aa: CAISEGQSTDTQYF

d_gene: -
j_gene: TRBJ2-1
len: 15
abundance: -
v_gene: TRBV7-8
CDR3nt: TGTGCCAGCAGCTTAAGCGGGCCCTGGCCCAATGAGCAGTTCTTC
CDR3aa: CASSLSGPWPNEQFF

d_gene: TRBD2
j_gene: TRBJ2-7
len: 17
abundance: -
v_gene: TRBV7-2
CDR3nt: TGTGCCAGCAGCTTAACCCCACTAGCGGGGGGGCCTTACGAGCAGTACTTC
CDR3aa: CASSLTPLAGGPYEQYF

d_gene: TRBD1
j_gene: TRBJ1-5
len: 17
abundance: -
v_gene: TRBV30
CDR3nt: TGTGCCTGGAGTCGAATGGGACAGTGGAATAGCAATCAGCCCCAGCATTTT
CDR3aa: CAWSRMGQWNSNQPQHF

d_gene: -
j_gene: TRBJ1-2
len: 14
abundance: -
v_gene: TRBV4-2
CDR3nt: TGTGCCAGCAGCCAAGAGTCTCGGCGGGATGGCTACACCTTC
CDR3aa: CASSQESRRDGYTF

d_gene: -
j_gene: TRBJ2-2
len: 15
abundance: -
v_gene: TRBV7-2
CDR3nt: TGTGCCAGCAGCTTACGCCAGGGGAGCACCGGGGAGCTGTTTTTT
CDR3aa: CASSLRQGSTGELFF

d_gene: TRBD1
j_gene: TRBJ2-7
len: 15
abundance: -
v_gene: TRBV5-1
CDR3nt: TGCGCCAGCAGTTGGTCAGGGGGCGCAGAGTACGAGCAGTACTTC
CDR3aa: CASSWSGGAEYEQYF

d_gene: -
j_gene: TRBJ1-1
len: 12
abundance: -
v_gene: TRBV29-1
CDR3nt: TGCAGCGGTATAGCCCCGAACACTGAAGCTTTCTTT
CDR3aa: CSGIAPNTEAFF

d_gene: -
j_gene: TRBJ1-2
len: 15
abundance: -
v_gene: TRBV5-1
CDR3nt: TGCGCCAGTCGACAGGACCAAGGGTGGGTTGATGGCTACACCTTC
CDR3aa: CASRQDQGWVDGYTF

d_gene: -
j_gene: TRBJ1-1
len: 10
abundance: -
v_gene: TRBV2
CDR3nt: TGTGCCAGCAGTGTCTATGAAGCTTTCTTT
CDR3aa: CASSVYEAFF

d_gene: TRBD2
j_gene: TRBJ2-6
len: 16
abundance: -
v_gene: TRBV4-2
CDR3nt: TGTGCCAGCAGCCAAGAGGGAGGGGCTGGGGCCAACGTCCTGACTTTC
CDR3aa: CASSQEGGAGANVLTF

d_gene: -
j_gene: TRBJ1-5
len: 13
abundance: -
v_gene: TRBV28
CDR3nt: TGTGCCAGCAGTGACAGAAGCCATCAGCCCCAGCATTTT
CDR3aa: CASSDRSHQPQHF

d_gene: TRBD1
j_gene: TRBJ1-6
len: 15
abundance: -
v_gene: TRBV9
CDR3nt: TGTGCCAGCAGCGGGACAGGGGCCCCGGCCTCACCCCTCCACTTT
CDR3aa: CASSGTGAPASPLHF

d_gene: TRBD1
j_gene: TRBJ2-6
len: 16
abundance: -
v_gene: TRBV19
CDR3nt: TGTGCCAGTAGTAGCCGGACAGGGGCCGGGGCCAACGTCCTGACTTTC
CDR3aa: CASSSRTGAGANVLTF

d_gene: TRBD1
j_gene: TRBJ1-2
len: 16
abundance: -
v_gene: TRBV15
CDR3nt: TGTGCCACCAGCAGACCTAGGGACAGGGTCATGAGTGGCTACACCTTC
CDR3aa: CATSRPRDRVMSGYTF

d_gene: TRBD1
j_gene: TRBJ1-5
len: 15
abundance: -
v_gene: TRBV19
CDR3nt: TGTGCCAGTAGTCTCGCGACAGGGCTTTATCAGCCCCAGCATTTT
CDR3aa: CASSLATGLYQPQHF

d_gene: -
j_gene: TRBJ1-5
len: 13
abundance: -
v_gene: TRBV11-2
CDR3nt: TGTGCCAGCAGCTTAGGCAGGTATCAGCCCCAGCATTTT
CDR3aa: CASSLGRYQPQHF

d_gene: -
j_gene: TRBJ2-3
len: 14
abundance: -
v_gene: TRBV4-2
CDR3nt: TGTGCCAGCAGCCGACTCGAGACCACAGATACGCAGTATTTT
CDR3aa: CASSRLETTDTQYF

d_gene: TRBD1
j_gene: TRBJ1-2
len: 15
abundance: -
v_gene: TRBV5-6
CDR3nt: TGTGCCAGCAGCTGGGACAGGGAGACCAACTATGGCTACACCTTC
CDR3aa: CASSWDRETNYGYTF

d_gene: -
j_gene: TRBJ2-2
len: 17
abundance: -
v_gene: TRBV4-3
CDR3nt: TGCGCCAGCAGCCAAGACCCTGGGGCTCTTAACACCGGGGAGCTGTTTTTT
CDR3aa: CASSQDPGALNTGELFF

d_gene: TRBD1
j_gene: TRBJ1-6
len: 15
abundance: -
v_gene: TRBV4-3
CDR3nt: TGCGCCAGCAGCCAAGATGGGACAGGGTATTCACCCCTCCACTTT
CDR3aa: CASSQDGTGYSPLHF

d_gene: TRBD2
j_gene: TRBJ2-7
len: 14
abundance: few
v_gene: TRBV9
CDR3nt: TGTGCCAGCAGCCTGGAGCGGGGGGCCAACGAGCAGTACTTC
CDR3aa: CASSLERGANEQYF

d_gene: TRBD1
j_gene: TRBJ2-7
len: 16
abundance: once
v_gene: TRBV9
CDR3nt: TGTGCCAGCAGCCCAGCCCCGGGACAGGGAGCCTACGAGCAGTACTTC
CDR3aa: CASSPAPGQGAYEQYF